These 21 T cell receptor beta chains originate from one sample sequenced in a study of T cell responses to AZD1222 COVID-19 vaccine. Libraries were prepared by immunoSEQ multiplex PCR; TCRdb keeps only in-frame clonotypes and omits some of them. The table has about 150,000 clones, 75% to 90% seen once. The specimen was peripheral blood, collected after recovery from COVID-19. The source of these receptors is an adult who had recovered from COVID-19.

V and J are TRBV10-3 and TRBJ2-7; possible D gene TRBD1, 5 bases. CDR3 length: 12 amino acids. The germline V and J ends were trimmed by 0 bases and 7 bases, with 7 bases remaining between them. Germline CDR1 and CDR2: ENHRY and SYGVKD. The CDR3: CAISESQGEQYF. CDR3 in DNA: TGTGCCATCAGTGAGTCGCAGGGAGAGCAGTACTTC.

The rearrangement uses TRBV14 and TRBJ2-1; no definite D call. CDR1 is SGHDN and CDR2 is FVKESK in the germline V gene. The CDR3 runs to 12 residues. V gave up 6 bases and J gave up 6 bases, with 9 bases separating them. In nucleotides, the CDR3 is TGTGCCAGCAGGGTTTTAAGCAATGAGCAGTTCTTC. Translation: CASRVLSNEQFF.

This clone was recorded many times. In DNA, the CDR3 is TGTGCCAGCTCGCCTCGGACGGCCAGAGATTCACCCCTCCACTTT. The encoded protein is CASSPRTARDSPLHF. The chain uses TRBV18 and TRBJ1-6; D gene ambiguous. V lost 6 bases and J lost 8, with 17 bases in between. Germline values: CDR1 KGHSH, CDR2 LQKENI. The CDR3 has 15 residues.

The CDR3 region has the DNA TGTGCCAGCAGCTTGGGGGACAGGGGCCTTGGTGAGCAGTTCTTC. It codes for CASSLGDRGLGEQFF. The chain has TRBV11-3 and TRBJ2-1; 10 bases are shared with TRBD1. The V gene end was trimmed by 3 bases and the J gene end by 9 bases; junction bases not matched to a gene: 8. This CDR3 has 15 amino acids. The germline gives CDR1 SGHNT, CDR2 YENEEA.

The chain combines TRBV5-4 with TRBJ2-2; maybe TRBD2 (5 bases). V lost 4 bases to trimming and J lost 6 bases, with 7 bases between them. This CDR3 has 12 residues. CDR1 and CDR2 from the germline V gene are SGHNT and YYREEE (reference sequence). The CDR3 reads CASSGSSGELFF. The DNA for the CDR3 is TGTGCCAGCAGCGGGAGTTCCGGGGAGCTGTTTTTT.

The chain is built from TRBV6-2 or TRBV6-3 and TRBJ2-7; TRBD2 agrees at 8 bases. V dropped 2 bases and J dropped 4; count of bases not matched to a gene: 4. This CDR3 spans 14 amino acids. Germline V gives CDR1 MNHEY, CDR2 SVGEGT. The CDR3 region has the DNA TGTGCCAGCAGTTACGCGGGAGGCGGATACGAGCAGTACTTC. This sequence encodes CASSYAGGGYEQYF.

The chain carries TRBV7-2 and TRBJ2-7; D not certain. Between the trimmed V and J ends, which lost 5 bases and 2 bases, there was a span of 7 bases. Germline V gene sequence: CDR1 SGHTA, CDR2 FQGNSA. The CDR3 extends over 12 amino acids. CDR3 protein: CASSPQTYEQYF. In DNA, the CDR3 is TGTGCCAGCAGCCCTCAAACCTACGAGCAGTACTTC.

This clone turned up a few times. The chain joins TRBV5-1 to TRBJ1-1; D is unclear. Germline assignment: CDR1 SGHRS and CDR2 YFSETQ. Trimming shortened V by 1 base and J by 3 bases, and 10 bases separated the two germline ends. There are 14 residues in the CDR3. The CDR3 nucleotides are TGCGCCAGCAGCTTGACGGGTTCCTACACTGAAGCTTTCTTT. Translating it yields CASSLTGSYTEAFF.

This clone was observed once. This CDR3 is CASGLGNSGNTIYF. As DNA, the CDR3 is TGTGCTAGTGGTTTGGGCAACAGTGGAAACACCATATATTTT. The gene calls are TRBV12-5 and TRBJ1-3; D unclear. The germline gives CDR1 LGHNT, CDR2 FRNRAP. CDR3 length equals 14 residues. V was clipped by 1 base and J by 3 bases, with 7 bases between them.

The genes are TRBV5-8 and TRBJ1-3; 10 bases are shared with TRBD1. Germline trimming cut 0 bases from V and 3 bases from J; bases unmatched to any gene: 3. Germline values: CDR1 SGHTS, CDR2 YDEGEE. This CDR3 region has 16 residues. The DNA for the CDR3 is TGTGCCAGCAGCTTGGTGGGACAGGGGAATGGAAACACCATATATTTT. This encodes CASSLVGQGNGNTIYF. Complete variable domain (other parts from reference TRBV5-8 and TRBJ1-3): EAGVTQSPTHLIKTRGQQATLRCSPISGHTSVYWYQQALGLGLQFLLWYDEGEERNRGNFPPRFSGRQFPNYSSELNVNALELEDSALYLCASSLVGQGNGNTIYFGEGSWLTVV.

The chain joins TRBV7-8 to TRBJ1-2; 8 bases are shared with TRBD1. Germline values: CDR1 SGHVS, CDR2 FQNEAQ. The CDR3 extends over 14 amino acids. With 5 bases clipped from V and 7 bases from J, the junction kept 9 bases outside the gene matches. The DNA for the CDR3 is TGTGCCAGCAGCGCCCTGACAGGGGAGGGTGGCTACACCTTC. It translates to CASSALTGEGGYTF. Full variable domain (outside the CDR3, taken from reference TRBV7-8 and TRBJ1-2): GAGVSQSPRYKVAKRGQDVALRCDPISGHVSLFWYQQALGQGPEFLTYFQNEAQLDKSGLPSDRFFAERPEGSVSTLKIQRTQQEDSAVYLCASSALTGEGGYTFGSGTRLTVV.

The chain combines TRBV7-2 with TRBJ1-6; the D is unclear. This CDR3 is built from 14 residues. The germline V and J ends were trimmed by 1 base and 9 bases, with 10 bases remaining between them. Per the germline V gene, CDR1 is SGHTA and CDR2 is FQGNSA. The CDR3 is CASSLVMNSSPLHF. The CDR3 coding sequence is TGTGCCAGCAGCTTAGTCATGAATTCTTCACCCCTCCACTTT.

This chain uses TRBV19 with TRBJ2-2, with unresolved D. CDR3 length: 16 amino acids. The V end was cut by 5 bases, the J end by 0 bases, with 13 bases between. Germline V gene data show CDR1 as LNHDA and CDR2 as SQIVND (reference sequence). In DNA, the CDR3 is TGTGCCAGTAGTCTTCCCCTGGGTACGAACACCGGGGAGCTGTTTTTT. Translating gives CASSLPLGTNTGELFF.

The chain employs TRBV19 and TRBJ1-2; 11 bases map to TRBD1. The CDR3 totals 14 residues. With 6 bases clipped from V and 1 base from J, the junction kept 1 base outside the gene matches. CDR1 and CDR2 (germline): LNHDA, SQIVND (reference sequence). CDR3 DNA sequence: TGTGCCAGTAGGGGACAGGGGGGTAACTATGGCTACACCTTC. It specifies CASRGQGGNYGYTF.

The DNA for the CDR3 is TGTGCCAGCAGCTTAGGGACAGTCACTGAAAAACTGTTTTTT. Its translation is CASSLGTVTEKLFF. This sequence joins TRBV7-2 and TRBJ1-4; possible D gene TRBD1, 6 bases. Trimming removed 1 base from V and 7 bases from J, with 10 bases in between. This CDR3 spans 14 amino acids. Germline V gene data show CDR1 as SGHTA and CDR2 as FQGNSA.

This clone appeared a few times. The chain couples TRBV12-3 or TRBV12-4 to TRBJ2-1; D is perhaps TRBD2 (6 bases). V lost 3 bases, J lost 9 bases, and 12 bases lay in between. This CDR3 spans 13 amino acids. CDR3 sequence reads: CASSFASAGEQFF. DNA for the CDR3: TGTGCCAGCAGTTTCGCTAGCGCGGGTGAGCAGTTCTTC.

CDR3 DNA: TGTGCCAGCAGCTCCCCCGGGACAGAGAATCAGCCCCAGCATTTT. It specifies CASSSPGTENQPQHF. This chain joins TRBV11-2 and TRBJ1-5; 7 bases agree with TRBD1. Losses at the gene ends were 4 bases for V and 4 bases for J; bases not matched to a gene: 7. The CDR3 is made up of 15 amino acids. CDR1 is SGHAT and CDR2 is FQNNGV in the germline V gene.

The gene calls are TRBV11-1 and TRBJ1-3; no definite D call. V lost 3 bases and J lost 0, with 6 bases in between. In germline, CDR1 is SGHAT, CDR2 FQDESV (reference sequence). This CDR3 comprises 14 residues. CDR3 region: CASSFGLSGNTIYF. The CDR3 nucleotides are TGTGCCAGCAGCTTCGGACTCTCTGGAAACACCATATATTTT.

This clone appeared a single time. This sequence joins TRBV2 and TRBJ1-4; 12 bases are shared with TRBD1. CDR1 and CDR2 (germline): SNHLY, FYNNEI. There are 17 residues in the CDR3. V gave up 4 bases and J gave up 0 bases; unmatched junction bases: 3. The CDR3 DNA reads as TGTGCCAGCAGTGTGGGACAGGGGGCCTCAACTAATGAAAAACTGTTTTTT. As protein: CASSVGQGASTNEKLFF.

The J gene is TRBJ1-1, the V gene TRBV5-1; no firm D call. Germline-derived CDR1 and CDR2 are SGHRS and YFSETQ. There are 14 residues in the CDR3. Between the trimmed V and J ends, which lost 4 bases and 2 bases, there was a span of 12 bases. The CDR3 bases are TGCGCCAGCAGCAAGGACGGAGCAAACACTGAAGCTTTCTTT. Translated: CASSKDGANTEAFF.

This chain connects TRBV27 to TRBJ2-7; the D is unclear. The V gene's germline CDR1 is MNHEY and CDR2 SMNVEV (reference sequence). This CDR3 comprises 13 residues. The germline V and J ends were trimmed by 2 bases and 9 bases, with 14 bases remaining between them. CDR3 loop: CASSLGSGTVQYF. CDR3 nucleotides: TGTGCCAGCAGTTTAGGATCCGGTACCGTGCAGTACTTC.